The sequence of this TCR beta chain was determined in a study of neurological immune-mediated disorders. About the study: The approximately 34 multiple sclerosis patients comprised about 31 that were relapsing-remitting and 3 that were secondary progressive. Overall study results and limits: For the multiple sclerosis repertoire cluster, no association with any clinical or MRI feature was found. HTLV-1-associated myelopathy showed the most TCR clonal expansion; multiple sclerosis the least, below healthy controls.

Looked up from germline, CDR1 is SGHVS and CDR2 is FNYEAQ. The CDR3 runs to 14 residues. V dropped 5 bases and J dropped 5; count of bases not matched to a gene: 5. TCRdb redid the calling of the 5' RACE reads with MiXCR, one entry per CDR3 protein. The sample lists about 33,000 distinct CDR3 sequences; over 1.2% were seen once. This clonotype was counted at least ten times. Antigen specificity is unknown. This chain links TRBV7-6 with TRBJ2-7; 11 bases are a match to TRBD1. The sequenced material came from PBMCs. This receptor was identified in a woman aged 25 to 45 with multiple sclerosis. Here the CDR3 DNA reads TGTGCCAGCAGCCCTAGGACAGGGGGCGACGAGCAGTACTTC. It yields the protein CASSPRTGGDEQYF.